Below, 13 T cell receptor beta chains from the same sample are listed, as sequenced in a study of shared clonotypes between healthy human individuals. Generated by immunoSEQ multiplex PCR, the TCRdb table keeps only in-frame clones and is missing some. The table lists more than 2 million clones, about 94% of them singletons. Naivety among CD8 cells was defined by CD45RO negativity and positive CCR7 selection, thereby excluding terminally differentiated effector memory CD45RA+ cells. Sequenced material: naive CD8+ T cells from PBMCs. The receptors derive from a man younger than 35 in good health. Some clones in this sample may be carry-over from other donors' samples.

Comment on this clone: The identical CDR3 is also encoded by other nucleotide sequences in the sample. The V and J genes are TRBV9 and TRBJ2-2; D not certain. This CDR3 is built from 11 residues. Trimming left V 5 bases short and J 5 bases short, with 4 bases between. Germline V CDR1 and CDR2: SGDLS, YYNGEE. For the CDR3, the DNA is TGTGCCAGCAGTACGACCGGGGAGCTGTTTTTT. It translates to CASSTTGELFF.

The chain uses TRBV5-5 and TRBJ2-7, with no clear D. Deletions cut 6 bases from V and 5 bases from J, with 24 bases between. This CDR3 has 16 residues. Germline CDR1 and CDR2: SGHKS and YYEKEE (reference sequence). The CDR3 bases are TGTGCCAGCAACCAACCAGAACGAGCAGTACAACACGAGCAGTACTTC. Encoded protein: CASNQPERAVQHEQYF.

The rearrangement links TRBV5-4 to TRBJ2-5; no clear D. Germline assignment: CDR1 SGHNT and CDR2 YYREEE (reference sequence). CDR3 length equals 14 residues. Trimming cost V 4 bases and J 0 bases, with 10 bases left between them. For the CDR3, the DNA is TGTGCCAGCAGCCCACCCGACTACCAAGAGACCCAGTACTTC. Encoded protein: CASSPPDYQETQYF.

The chain carries TRBV6-5 and TRBJ1-2; no definite D call. Trimming stripped 7 bases from V and 7 bases from J, with 16 bases between. Per germline, CDR1 MNHEY and CDR2 SVGAGI. The CDR3 has 13 amino acids. In DNA, the CDR3 is TGTGCCAGCACTCCAGGCATGGGTGCTGGCTACACCTTC. It translates to CASTPGMGAGYTF.

The chain combines TRBV28 with TRBJ2-7; maybe TRBD2 (5 bases). CDR1 MDHEN and CDR2 SYDVKM come from the germline V gene. This CDR3 contains 14 residues. V was shortened by 1 base and J by 5 bases, with 12 bases between the two germline ends. The CDR3 reads CASSLYGVVNEQYF. CDR3 bases: TGTGCCAGCAGTTTATACGGGGTCGTCAACGAGCAGTACTTC.

The rearrangement uses TRBV28 and TRBJ2-7; 10 nucleotides match TRBD1. J was trimmed by 7 bases and V by 5 bases; bases with no gene match: 8. The CDR3 loop spans 14 amino acids. Germline V lookup: CDR1 MDHEN, CDR2 SYDVKM. CDR3 bases: TGTGCCAGCAGTCCCGGGACAGGGGCAAGGGAGCAGTACTTC. It translates to CASSPGTGAREQYF.

The V and J genes are TRBV4-1 and TRBJ2-7; weak D call: TRBD2 (6 bases). The CDR3 contains 14 residues. Trimming removed 4 bases at V and 6 bases at J, with 16 bases between. Per the germline V gene, CDR1 is MGHRA and CDR2 is YSYEKL. CDR3 in amino acids: CASSLKFGGSEQYF. The CDR3 DNA is TGCGCCAGCAGCCTAAAGTTTGGGGGGAGCGAGCAGTACTTC.

The sample holds a few counts of this clone. The chain carries TRBV28 and TRBJ1-5; TRBD1 might be the D (6 bases). Per the germline V gene, CDR1 is MDHEN and CDR2 is SYDVKM. Trimming cost V 6 bases and J 4 bases, with 10 bases left between them. This CDR3 spans 13 amino acids. The CDR3 DNA reads TGTGCCAGCAGCCTGGGACAAAATCAGCCCCAGCATTTT. Its protein product is CASSLGQNQPQHF.

This clone was seen more than once but under ten times. The same CDR3 can be traced to other DNA sequences in this sample. CDR3 protein: CASSDRGWTEAFF. In DNA, the CDR3 is TGTGCCAGCAGTGACAGGGGTTGGACTGAAGCTTTCTTT. The chain uses TRBV25-1 and TRBJ1-1; tentatively, D is TRBD1 (6 bases). The CDR3 is made up of 13 amino acids. V gave up 3 bases and J gave up 5 bases, with 10 bases separating them. Germline values: CDR1 MGHDK, CDR2 SYGVNS.

V usage is TRBV2 and J usage is TRBJ2-1, with TRBD2 matching 9 bases. CDR3 length: 15 amino acids. Looked up from germline, CDR1 is SNHLY and CDR2 is FYNNEI. Trimming at V came to 7 bases and at J to 3 bases, leaving 7 bases not matched to a gene. The CDR3 region has the DNA TGTGCCAGCATGGCGCCGACTAGCGGCTACAATGAGCAGTTCTTC. Amino acids: CASMAPTSGYNEQFF.

This clone was counted a single time. This chain connects TRBV4-1 to TRBJ2-7; TRBD1 matches 10 bases. From germline, CDR1 is MGHRA and CDR2 YSYEKL. Trimming took 1 base from V and 4 from J; bases not matched to a gene: 16. The CDR3 is made up of 19 amino acids. The CDR3 DNA sequence: TGCGCCAGCAGCCAAGTTGTTGGGTTCATGGGGACAGGGGTTTACGAGCAGTACTTC. It codes for CASSQVVGFMGTGVYEQYF.

The chain links TRBV2 to TRBJ2-3; possible D gene TRBD1, 6 bases. V lost 9 bases and J lost 4, with 20 bases in between. Germline V CDR1 and CDR2: SNHLY, FYNNEI. The CDR3 runs to 15 residues. CDR3 region: CARRTRQAVADTQYF. The CDR3, as DNA: TGTGCCAGAAGGACACGACAGGCGGTGGCAGATACGCAGTATTTT.

The CDR3 DNA follows: TGTGCCAGCAGCCCCCTCGGCAGAGCAACTAATGAAAAACTGTTTTTT. It encodes CASSPLGRATNEKLFF. The rearrangement uses TRBV28 and TRBJ1-4; unclear D gene. This CDR3 is built from 16 residues. Germline V lookup: CDR1 MDHEN, CDR2 SYDVKM. With 6 bases removed from V and 0 bases from J, the gap between germline ends came to 14 bases.